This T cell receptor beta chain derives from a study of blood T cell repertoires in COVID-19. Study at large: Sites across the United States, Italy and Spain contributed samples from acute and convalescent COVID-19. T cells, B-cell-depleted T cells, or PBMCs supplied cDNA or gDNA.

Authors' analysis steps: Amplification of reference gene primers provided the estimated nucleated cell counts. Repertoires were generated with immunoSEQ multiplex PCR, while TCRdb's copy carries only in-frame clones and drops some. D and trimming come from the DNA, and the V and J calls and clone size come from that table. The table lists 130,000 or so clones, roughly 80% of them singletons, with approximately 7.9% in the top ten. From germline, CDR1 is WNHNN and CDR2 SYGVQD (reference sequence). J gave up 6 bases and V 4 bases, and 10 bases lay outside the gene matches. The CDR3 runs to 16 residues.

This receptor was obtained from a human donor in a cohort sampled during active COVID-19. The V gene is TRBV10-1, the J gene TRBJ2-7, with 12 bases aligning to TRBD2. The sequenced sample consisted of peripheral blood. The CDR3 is CASSGPASGRAGEQYF. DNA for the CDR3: TGCGCCAGCAGTGGTCCGGCTAGCGGGAGGGCCGGCGAGCAGTACTTC.